The rows below give T cell receptor beta chains drawn from one sample of a study of shared clonotypes between healthy human individuals. Repertoires were generated with immunoSEQ multiplex PCR, while TCRdb's copy carries only in-frame clones and drops some. This sample has around 2,000,000 clones, with approximately 94% found just once. The sample was naive CD8+ T cells sorted from blood. These receptors came from a man aged 18 to 35 in good health. CDR3s include the opening cysteine and the closing phenylalanine or tryptophan. Fields, in order: clone size, J gene, D gene, V gene, CDR3 DNA, CDR3 protein. D genes are given only for firm matches. Size is stated for part of the rows, as once, few or many counts, or as a class when the clone is expanded.

>.|TRBJ2-7|.|TRBV7-9
TGTGCCAGCAGAATAACCGGGACTGAAGCCTACGAGCAGTACTTC
CASRITGTEAYEQYF
>.|TRBJ2-3|TRBD1|TRBV5-6
TGTGCCAGCAGCCAGGGACAGGAGGGGGCAGATACGCAGTATTTT
CASSQGQEGADTQYF
>.|TRBJ2-7|.|TRBV5-1
TGCGCCAGCAGTCTCAGCGGAGCTTACGAGCAGTACTTC
CASSLSGAYEQYF
>few|TRBJ2-5|.|TRBV4-1
TGCGCCAGCAGCTCATACTGGAGGGTCCGGGAGACCCAGTACTTC
CASSSYWRVRETQYF
>.|TRBJ2-7|TRBD2|TRBV28
TGTGCCAGCAGTCCCGGGGAGGGTTTCTCCTACGAGCAGTACTTC
CASSPGEGFSYEQYF
>.|TRBJ2-7|TRBD2|TRBV5-6
TGTGCCAGCAGCTTGGTTTTGCGGGAGGGTTTCTACGAGCAGTACTTC
CASSLVLREGFYEQYF
>.|TRBJ2-3|.|TRBV6-6
TGTGCCAGCTCGGGACTCTATAGCACAGATACGCAGTATTTT
CASSGLYSTDTQYF
>.|TRBJ2-7|.|TRBV2
TGTGCCAGCAGTGACCCCCGGGACATGACTCTCGAGCAGTACTTC
CASSDPRDMTLEQYF
>.|TRBJ2-5|.|TRBV10-3
TGTGCCATCAGTGAGTCCCTTGGGGAGACCCAGTACTTC
CAISESLGETQYF
>once|TRBJ1-5|.|TRBV27
TGTGCCAGCAGTTCAGGGGGCAATCAGCCCCAGCATTTT
CASSSGGNQPQHF
>.|TRBJ1-4|TRBD1|TRBV7-9
TGTGCCAGCAGCCCGGACAGGGGAACTAATGAAAAACTGTTTTTT
CASSPDRGTNEKLFF
>.|TRBJ1-4|TRBD1|TRBV2
TGTGCCAGCAGTGAATTGACACAGGGGGCTGAAAATGAAAAACTGTTTTTT
CASSELTQGAENEKLFF
>.|TRBJ1-6|.|TRBV28
TGTGCCAGCAGTTTCCCCGGGACGGGTAATTCACCCCTCCACTTT
CASSFPGTGNSPLHF
>.|TRBJ1-4|TRBD1|TRBV7-9
TGTGCCAGCAGCCCGCGGACAGGGAATAATGAAAAACTGTTTTTT
CASSPRTGNNEKLFF
>once|TRBJ2-3|.|TRBV5-1
TGCGCCAGCAGCTTGGCCGGACAATTCCTCCCAGATACGCAGTATTTT
CASSLAGQFLPDTQYF
>.|TRBJ2-5|TRBD2|TRBV29-1
TGCAGCGTTGAGGGCTTAGCGGGAGTGAGGCACCAAGAGACCCAGTACTTC
CSVEGLAGVRHQETQYF
>.|TRBJ2-1|TRBD2|TRBV29-1
TGCAGCGTTGAACTAGCGGGGTACAATGAGCAGTTCTTC
CSVELAGYNEQFF
>.|TRBJ1-1|.|TRBV9
TGTGCCAGCAGCCCCCGGAGTTACACTGAAGCTTTCTTT
CASSPRSYTEAFF
>.|TRBJ2-7|.|TRBV29-1
TGCAGCGTTAGGTACGGGTTACTCAGCGAGCAGTACTTC
CSVRYGLLSEQYF
>.|TRBJ2-7|.|TRBV7-9
TGTGCCAGCAGCTGGACAGAGACCTACGAGCAGTACTTC
CASSWTETYEQYF
>.|TRBJ1-3|.|TRBV6-1
TGTGCCAGCAGTGAAGCGTCCGAGGGGTCTGGAAACACCATATATTTT
CASSEASEGSGNTIYF
>.|TRBJ1-2|.|TRBV11-2
TGTGCCAGCAGCTTAGAGGTGTCGGCCGGCTACACCTTC
CASSLEVSAGYTF
>.|TRBJ2-5|.|TRBV27
TGTGCCAGCAGTTTATCGATTGACACTCAAGAGACCCAGTACTTC
CASSLSIDTQETQYF
>.|TRBJ2-7|.|TRBV7-2
TGTGCCAGCAGCTTTTCCGGCGAGCAGTACTTC
CASSFSGEQYF
>.|TRBJ2-1|.|TRBV7-3
TGTGCCAGCAGCCCCAACTGGGTCTACAATGAGCAGTTCTTC
CASSPNWVYNEQFF
>.|TRBJ2-7|TRBD2|TRBV7-8
TGTGCCAGCAGCTCGACTAGCGGGGGCCTTCCCGAGCAGTACTTC
CASSSTSGGLPEQYF
>.|TRBJ1-5|TRBD1|TRBV7-9
TGTGCCAGCAGCGCCCCCGGGACAGGGGATCAGCCCCAGCATTTT
CASSAPGTGDQPQHF
>once|TRBJ1-4|.|TRBV27
TGTGCCAGCAGTTTGCGAGGGGGACATGAAAAACTGTTTTTT
CASSLRGGHEKLFF
>once|TRBJ1-1|TRBD1|TRBV5-1
TGCGCCAGCAGCCTGGCAGGACAGGGGAACACTGAAGCTTTCTTT
CASSLAGQGNTEAFF
>.|TRBJ2-6|TRBD1|TRBV9
TGTGCCAGCAGCGTAACTTCCTATACAGGGGATTTGGCTGGGGCCAACGTCCTGACTTTC
CASSVTSYTGDLAGANVLTF
>.|TRBJ2-7|.|TRBV5-6
TGTGCCAGCAGCTTGGCCGCGGGACTCTACGAGCAGTACTTC
CASSLAAGLYEQYF